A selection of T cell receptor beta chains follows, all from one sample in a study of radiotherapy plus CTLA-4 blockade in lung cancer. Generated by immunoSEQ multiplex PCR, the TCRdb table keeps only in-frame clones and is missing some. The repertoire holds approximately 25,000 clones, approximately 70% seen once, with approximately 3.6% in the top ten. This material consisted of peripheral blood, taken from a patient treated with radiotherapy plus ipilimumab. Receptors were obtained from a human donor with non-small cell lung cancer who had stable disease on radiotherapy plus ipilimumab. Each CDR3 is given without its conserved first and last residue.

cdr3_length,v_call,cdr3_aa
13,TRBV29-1,SVEKRLAGDYEQY
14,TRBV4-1,ASSTGAGTGDVEQY
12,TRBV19,ASSIGAASHEQY
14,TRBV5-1,ASSLGRGRLNTEAF
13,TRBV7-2,ASSLGTSGKETQY
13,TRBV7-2,ASSLGGQGWWEQY
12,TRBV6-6,ASTPTDGMKTQY
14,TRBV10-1,ASRTTPDRGLNEQY
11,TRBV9,ASSPTVSWTQY
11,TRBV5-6,ASSLWELAAQF
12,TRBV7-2,ASSGGTANTEAF
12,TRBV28,ASSTNSGANVLT
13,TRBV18,ASSPVRSTWDEQF
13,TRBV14,ASSQVLAGYYEQY
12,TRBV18,ASSTGASTYEQY
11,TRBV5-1,ASTLRAGYEQY
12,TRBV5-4,ASSLGWADTEAF